The present T cell receptor beta chain was sequenced within a study of T cell changes during pregnancy in multiple sclerosis (dated by TCRdb to about 2019). General notes on the study: The study looked at changes in the T cell repertoire across pregnancy in women with multiple sclerosis.

The protocol used for the library was the immunoSEQ multiplex PCR assay. TCRdb re-hosts the immuneACCESS table, in-frame sequences only. Its copies lack some clones; in the studies checked, an unresolved V gene accounts for under half of them, and the cause for the rest is not known. The sample contains roughly 40,000 clones, roughly nine tenths of them found a single time. The ten largest clones take up approximately 12% of the sample. As concerns this clone: Its binding antigen is unknown. No base quality values were provided; no much bigger clone lies one nucleotide off.

From its cysteine to its phenylalanine, the CDR3 spans 13 amino acids. Kept here is only the CDR3 DNA, which spans 39 bases and is read in frame from base 1. CDR1 and CDR2 (SNHLY, FYNNEI) derive from the germline V gene. V lost 7 bases and J lost 2 bases, and the count of bases not matched to a germline gene is 5. The source is a female donor with multiple sclerosis, enrolled in a pregnancy study. The sequence joins TRBV2 to TRBJ2-7; 7 nucleotides in the junction match TRBD1. The sequencing used CD8+ T cells from peripheral blood mononuclear cells, collected in the first trimester of pregnancy. CDR3 reads: CASKDRLTYEQYF. The DNA sequence reads TGTGCCAGCAAGGACAGGTTAACCTACGAGCAGTACTTC.